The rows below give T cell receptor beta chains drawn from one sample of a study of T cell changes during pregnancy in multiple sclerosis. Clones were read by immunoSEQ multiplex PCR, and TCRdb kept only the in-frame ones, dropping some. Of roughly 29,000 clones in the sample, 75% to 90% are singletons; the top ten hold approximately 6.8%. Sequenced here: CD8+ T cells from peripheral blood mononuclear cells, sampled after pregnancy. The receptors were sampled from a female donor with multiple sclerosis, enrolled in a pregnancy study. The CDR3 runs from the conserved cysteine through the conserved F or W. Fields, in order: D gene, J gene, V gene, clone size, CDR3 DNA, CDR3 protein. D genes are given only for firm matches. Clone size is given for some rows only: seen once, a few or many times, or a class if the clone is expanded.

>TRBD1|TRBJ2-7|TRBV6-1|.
TGTGCCAGCAGTGCTCCGGGACAGGTCTCCTACGAGCAGTACTTC
CASSAPGQVSYEQYF
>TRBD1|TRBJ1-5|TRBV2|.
TGTGCCAGCAGATTAGGGACAGGGGGCAATCAGCCCCAGCATTTT
CASRLGTGGNQPQHF
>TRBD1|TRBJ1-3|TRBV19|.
TGTGCCAGTAGAGGACAGGGGGGAAACACCATATATTTT
CASRGQGGNTIYF
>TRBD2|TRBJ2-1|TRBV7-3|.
TGTGCCAGCGGGGAGGGACCCACCTTTGGAGGCGATGAGCAGTTCTTC
CASGEGPTFGGDEQFF
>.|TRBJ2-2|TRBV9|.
TGTGCCAGCAGCGTAAACAGGATCACCGGGGAGCTGTTTTTT
CASSVNRITGELFF
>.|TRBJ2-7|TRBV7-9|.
TGTGCCAGCAGCGAACACGGACTTTACGAGCAGTACTTC
CASSEHGLYEQYF
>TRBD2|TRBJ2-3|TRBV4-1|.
TGCGCCAGCAGCCAGCTAGCGGGTGGGACAGATACGCAGTATTTT
CASSQLAGGTDTQYF
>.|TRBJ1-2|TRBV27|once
TGTGCCACTGGGACAAACTATGGCTACACCTTC
CATGTNYGYTF
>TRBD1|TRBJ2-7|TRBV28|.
TGTGCCAGCAGTCTCGGGACAGGGAACCCCTACGAGCAGTACTTC
CASSLGTGNPYEQYF
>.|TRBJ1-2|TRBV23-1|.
TGCGCCAGCAGTCAGAAGACAGATCACTATGGCTACACCTTC
CASSQKTDHYGYTF
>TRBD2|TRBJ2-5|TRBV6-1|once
TGTGCCAGCAGTAGGACTAGCGGGGAACAAGAGACCCAGTACTTC
CASSRTSGEQETQYF
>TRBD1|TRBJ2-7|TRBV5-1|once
TGCGCCAGCAGCTTGGTTGGGACAGGGTTTCAGTACTTC
CASSLVGTGFQYF
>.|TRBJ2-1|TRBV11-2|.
TGTGCCAGCAGCTTTGGCACTACTAGTCTACTTTACAATGAGCAGTTCTTC
CASSFGTTSLLYNEQFF
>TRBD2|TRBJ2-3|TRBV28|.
TGTGCCAGCAGTGACCGGACTAGCGGGACAGATACGCAGTATTTT
CASSDRTSGTDTQYF
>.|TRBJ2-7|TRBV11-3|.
TGTGCCAGCAGCTTGTGGGGGCGCGACGAGCAGTACTTC
CASSLWGRDEQYF